The entry below gives a single T cell receptor beta chain sequence along with its context. Its antigen is undetermined. Naive CD8 cells lacked CD45RO, underwent positive selection for CCR7 and left out terminally differentiated effector memory CD45RA+ cells. Original handling: Junction-only sequences without quality scores were provided by ImmunoSEQ, so filtering was different. Some clones are missing from TCRdb's copy, which holds only in-frame ones; the method was immunoSEQ multiplex PCR. The V and J calls and the clone size are those of that table, but D and trimming were determined from the DNA. The sample records around 2,000,000 clones, about 94% being singletons. The sample originates from a study of shared clonotypes between healthy human individuals. Study observations and caveats: Generally, naive subsets (rather than memory subsets) showed larger estimated richness.

This CDR3 region has 16 residues. CDR1 and CDR2 (germline): MNHEY, SMNVEV (reference sequence). With V trimmed by 4 bases and J by 0 bases, 4 bases remained unmatched. The receptor's source is a man younger than 30 in good health. Specimen: naive CD8+ T cells sorted from blood. The chain employs TRBV27 and TRBJ2-3; the match to TRBD2 covers 10 bases. CDR3 protein: CASSWIAGGSTDTQYF. The CDR3 DNA is TGTGCCAGCAGTTGGATAGCGGGAGGCAGCACAGATACGCAGTATTTT.